These 17 T cell receptor beta chains came from one sample sequenced in a study of liver allograft versus peripheral blood T cells. Study-level information: Transplanted livers held T cell receptor repertoires, and these were compared with repertoires in recipients' peripheral blood.

In TCRdb, the reads were re-called with MiXCR into one record per CDR3 protein. The sample lists about 9,200 distinct CDR3 sequences, approximately 26% occurring once. These TCRs come from a human patient who had a liver transplant. The graft donor may be the source of some T cells.

In its sample, this clonotype is medium-sized. The chain uses TRBV5-6 and TRBJ2-3; D is unclear. The CDR3 runs 16 residues. Germline CDR1 SGHDT, CDR2 YYEEEE. V dropped 2 bases and J dropped 4 bases, with 17 bases sitting between them. CDR3 DNA sequence: TGTGCCAGCAGCTTAGGGCTAGAGTTTGGTGCAGATACGCAGTATTTT. It is translated as CASSLGLEFGADTQYF.

In its sample, this clonotype is medium-sized. J is TRBJ2-6 and V is TRBV29-1; D unresolved. This CDR3 spans 14 amino acids. V shed 4 bases and J shed 4 bases, with 11 bases lying between them. Germline assignment: CDR1 SQVTM and CDR2 ANQGSEA. The DNA of the CDR3 is TGCAGCGTTGGGGGTGACGCCGGGGCCAACGTCCTGACTTTC. Its translation: CSVGGDAGANVLTF.

This clonotype was counted a single time. The chain combines TRBV19 with TRBJ1-1; D is undetermined. Trimming took 0 bases from V and 4 from J, leaving 9 bases between them. Germline CDR1 is LNHDA and CDR2 is SQIVND (reference sequence). The CDR3 sequence is 14 residues long. The CDR3 is CASSIEIGFTEAFF. The CDR3 nucleotides are TGTGCCAGTAGTATAGAAATAGGGTTCACTGAAGCTTTCTTT.

This chain joins TRBV28 and TRBJ2-3; weak D call: TRBD2 (5 bases). Germline CDR1 MDHEN, CDR2 SYDVKM. The CDR3 has 16 amino acids. Trimming cost V 5 bases and J 4 bases, with 19 bases left between them. CDR3 in amino acids: CASSPSRDGRADTQYF. The CDR3 bases are TGTGCCAGCAGTCCCTCCCGGGATGGTAGGGCAGATACGCAGTATTTT. Full variable domain (outside the CDR3, taken from reference TRBV28 and TRBJ2-3): DVKVTQSSRYLVKRTGEKVFLECVQDMDHENMFWYRQDPGLGLRLIYFSYDVKMKEKGDIPEGYSVSREKKERFSLILESASTNQTSMYLCASSPSRDGRADTQYFGPGTRLTVL.

The chain combines TRBV2 with TRBJ1-2; D may be TRBD1 (6 bases). V lost 6 bases and J lost 2, with 13 bases in between. CDR3 length: 14 amino acids. The V gene's germline CDR1 is SNHLY and CDR2 FYNNEI. The DNA for the CDR3 is TGTGCCAGCAGCCCAAGACAGGACAACTATGGCTACACCTTC. It specifies CASSPRQDNYGYTF.

This clonotype was seen a few times. This chain connects TRBV19 to TRBJ2-7; D gene uncertain. Between the trimmed V and J ends, which lost 0 bases and 6 bases, there was a span of 9 bases. CDR1 and CDR2 (germline): LNHDA, SQIVND (reference sequence). The CDR3 sequence is 13 residues long. The CDR3: CASSIDPFSEQYF. The CDR3 DNA sequence: TGTGCCAGTAGTATAGACCCCTTCAGCGAGCAGTACTTC. Supplemented by reference TRBV19 and TRBJ2-7, the full variable domain reads DGGITQSPKYLFRKEGQNVTLSCEQNLNHDAMYWYRQDPGQGLRLIYYSQIVNDFQKGDIAEGYSVSREKKESFPLTVTSAQKNPTAFYLCASSIDPFSEQYFGPGTRLTVT.

The V call is TRBV25-1, the J call TRBJ1-2; no firm D call. The CDR3 runs 12 residues. The germline V gene encodes CDR1 MGHDK and CDR2 SYGVNS. The germline V and J ends were trimmed by 6 bases and 4 bases, with 9 bases remaining between them. This chain's CDR3 is CASSYGSYGYTF. The CDR3 bases are TGTGCCAGCAGCTACGGGAGCTATGGCTACACCTTC.

V gene TRBV20-1 combines with J gene TRBJ2-1; the D is unclear. The CDR3 has 13 amino acids. The V gene lost 1 base and the J gene lost 4 bases, with 8 bases spanning the gap. Germline V gives CDR1 DFQATT, CDR2 SNEGSKA (reference sequence). DNA for the CDR3: TGCAGTGCTAGAGGGGTCCTGTACAATGAGCAGTTCTTC. This translates into CSARGVLYNEQFF.

This clonotype was seen once. The rearrangement uses TRBV20-1 and TRBJ1-1; D is unclear. Per the germline V gene, CDR1 is DFQATT and CDR2 is SNEGSKA (reference sequence). This CDR3 is 11 amino acids long. The ends were cut back, 3 bases at V and 1 base at J, with 3 bases in the middle. This chain's CDR3 is CSASGNTEAFF. The CDR3 DNA reads as TGCAGTGCTAGTGGGAACACTGAAGCTTTCTTT.

In this sample, this clonotype is medium-sized. CDR3 loop: CASSGDRQGSPLHF. The CDR3 DNA is TGTGCCAGCTCAGGGGACAGGCAGGGTTCACCCCTCCACTTT. J is TRBJ1-6 and V is TRBV18, with 8 bases aligning to TRBD1. The CDR3 has 14 amino acids. Germline loops: CDR1 KGHSH, CDR2 LQKENI. V dropped 5 bases and J dropped 9; count of bases not matched to a gene: 6. Drawing the rest from reference TRBV18 and TRBJ1-6, the complete variable domain is NAGVMQNPRHLVRRRGQEARLRCSPMKGHSHVYWYRQLPEEGLKFMVYLQKENIIDESGMPKERFSAEFPKEGPSILRIQQVVRGDSAAYFCASSGDRQGSPLHFGNGTRLTVT.

The sample holds many counts of this clonotype. The rearrangement links TRBV9 to TRBJ1-2; D remains ambiguous. Germline values: CDR1 SGDLS, CDR2 YYNGEE. The V end was cut by 4 bases, the J end by 7 bases, with 20 bases between. This CDR3 has 15 residues. DNA for the CDR3: TGTGCCAGCAGCCCTAGCCCTCATCGCCGTGGTGGCTACACCTTC. Protein product: CASSPSPHRRGGYTF.

By share, this clonotype ranks as medium-sized. V is TRBV5-4 and J is TRBJ1-2; the match to TRBD1 covers 7 bases. This CDR3 is built from 15 residues. Germline V gene sequence: CDR1 SGHNT, CDR2 YYREEE (reference sequence). Trimming took 3 bases from V and 3 from J; bases not matched to a gene: 8. The DNA of the CDR3 is TGTGCCAGCAGCTCCGGGACAGCCCTTCACTATGGCTACACCTTC. Translation gives CASSSGTALHYGYTF.

The chain combines TRBV2 with TRBJ2-1; weak D call: TRBD2 (7 bases). With 8 bases removed from V and 7 bases from J, the gap between germline ends came to 18 bases. The CDR3 is 14 residues long. Germline V gene sequence: CDR1 SNHLY, CDR2 FYNNEI. For the CDR3, the DNA is TGTGCCAGCGCGGGGACCGCGGGGGCGAATGAGCAGTTCTTC. It translates to CASAGTAGANEQFF.

The CDR3, as DNA: TGTGCCAGTATCCCTAGGAGGGGAGGGAAAACTGAAGCTTTCTTT. Amino acid sequence: CASIPRRGGKTEAFF. The chain is built from TRBV19 and TRBJ1-1; maybe TRBD1 (5 bases). Germline V CDR1 and CDR2: LNHDA, SQIVND (reference sequence). The CDR3 runs to 15 residues. V was clipped by 7 bases and J by 5 bases, with 20 bases between them.

The sample holds many counts of this clonotype. The J gene is TRBJ1-1, the V gene TRBV28; D might be TRBD1 (6 bases). V was trimmed by 4 bases and J by 11 bases, leaving 17 bases between them. The CDR3 extends over 13 amino acids. Germline lookup yields CDR1 MDHEN and CDR2 SYDVKM. The CDR3 reads CASSSGGDGKAFF. The CDR3 DNA sequence: TGTGCCAGCAGTTCGGGGGGCGACGGCAAGGCTTTCTTT.

This clonotype is termed medium-sized. The chain recombines TRBV20-1 with TRBJ2-6; D is uncertain. The V end lost 1 base, the J end lost 1 base, and 5 bases lay between the germline ends. This CDR3 is built from 14 residues. Germline lookup yields CDR1 DFQATT and CDR2 SNEGSKA (reference sequence). The CDR3 sequence: CSARAASGANVLTF. CDR3 sequence (DNA): TGCAGTGCTAGAGCCGCTTCTGGGGCCAACGTCCTGACTTTC.

This clonotype was recorded at least ten times. This chain links TRBV15 with TRBJ1-1, with 8 nucleotides matching TRBD1. Germline assignment: CDR1 LNHNV and CDR2 YYDKDF (reference sequence). The CDR3 spans 16 residues. V was pared by 5 bases and J by 10 bases, with 18 bases of the junction left unmatched. CDR3 amino acids: CATSGDRTGFGVGAFF. The CDR3, as DNA: TGTGCCACCAGCGGGGACCGGACAGGGTTTGGAGTGGGAGCTTTCTTT.